Listed here are 23 T cell receptor beta chains from one sample, sequenced in a study of vaccination and CD4 T cells after COVID-19 (dated by TCRdb to the early 2020s). These receptors have no identified antigens. Library creation used PCR. Instrument used: Illumina iSeq 100. At the Johns Hopkins FTIC core, DNA from the cultured CD4+ T cells underwent TCR sequencing with the Oncomine TCR Beta short-read assay. Using fastp trimming at Q25 and MiXCR clonotype assembly, TCRdb reanalyzed the public sequencing data and kept in-frame beta chains. Every distinct CDR3 protein forms one entry, paired with its most common genes and DNA. This sample gives about 10,000 distinct CDR3 sequences in total; less than 35% of them show up just once. Around a sixth of the sample belongs to the ten largest clones. The treatment or condition label, read with the paper, signifies: roughly 11-day PBMC culture with coronavirus spike peptide pools or control peptides (ViraFEST assay).

This specimen consisted of CD4+ T cells from blood, cultured in vitro, obtained after SARS-CoV-2 vaccination. The receptors derive from a human donor who had recovered from COVID-19.

J is TRBJ2-7 and V is TRBV11-2; maybe TRBD1 (6 bases). Germline CDR1 and CDR2: SGHAT and FQNNGV. Trimming took 11 bases from V and 5 from J, leaving 16 bases between them. The CDR3 is 12 residues long. This CDR3 is CAVSRGINEQYF. In nucleotides, the CDR3 is TGTGCCGTATCCAGGGGCATCAACGAGCAGTACTTC.

This clonotype is categorized as medium-sized (0.01 to 0.1%). The chain recombines TRBV7-2 with TRBJ1-6; weak D call: TRBD1 (5 bases). CDR3 length: 15 amino acids. The germline V gene encodes CDR1 SGHTA and CDR2 FQGNSA. The ends were cut back, 1 base at V and 10 bases at J, with 14 bases in the middle. As DNA, the CDR3 is TGTGCCAGCAGCTTAGGGATGGGGCCGCTCTCACCCCTCCACTTT. Its translation is CASSLGMGPLSPLHF.

J is TRBJ1-6 and V is TRBV2, with D possibly being TRBD1 (5 bases). The CDR3 spans 12 residues. V was cut by 8 bases and J by 7 bases, with 9 bases left in between. Germline V CDR1 and CDR2: SNHLY, FYNNEI. As DNA, the CDR3 is TGTGCCAGCGGGGCGCTCAATTCACCCCTCCACTTT. Translating it yields CASGALNSPLHF.

This CDR3 reads CSASGPGTPLFEQYF. CDR3 nucleotide sequence: TGCAGTGCGAGTGGCCCCGGGACACCCCTTTTTGAGCAGTACTTC. This chain joins TRBV20-1 and TRBJ2-7; a weak D match, TRBD1 (6 bases). This CDR3 region has 15 residues. Deletions cut 6 bases from V and 7 bases from J, with 25 bases between. The germline CDR1 and CDR2 sequences are DFQATT and SNEGSKA (reference sequence).

This clonotype was seen once. The chain uses TRBV6-5 and TRBJ2-1, with 11 bases fitting TRBD2. V trimming: 0 bases; J trimming: 0 bases; junction bases outside the gene matches: 13. The germline CDR1 and CDR2 sequences are MNHEY and SVGAGI. This CDR3 region has 21 residues. The CDR3, as DNA: TGTGCCAGCAGTTACTCGAAGGGACTAGCGGAGTATACCGCCTCCTACAATGAGCAGTTCTTC. It encodes CASSYSKGLAEYTASYNEQFF.

As regards this clonotype: A junction boundary mismatches the germline segment, possibly from a read error. V gene TRBV6-2 or TRBV6-3 combines with J gene TRBJ2-5; a possible D gene is TRBD2 (6 bases). CDR3 length: 16 amino acids. CDR1 MNHEY and CDR2 SVGEGT come from the germline V gene. This chain's CDR3 is CTSSYSVGGYQETQYF. The DNA for the CDR3 is TGTACCAGCAGTTACTCGGTCGGGGGTTACCAAGAGACCCAGTACTTC.

V and J are TRBV6-1 and TRBJ1-1; tentative D call: TRBD1 (5 bases). The CDR3 totals 19 residues. The germline gives CDR1 MNHNS, CDR2 SASEGT. V was shortened by 8 bases and J by 0 bases, with 28 bases between the two germline ends. The CDR3 loop is CASPPAWGAGLSVNTEAFF. The CDR3 DNA is TGTGCCAGCCCCCCTGCGTGGGGCGCAGGATTATCGGTGAACACTGAAGCTTTCTTT.

The chain combines TRBV19 with TRBJ2-7, with 8 bases fitting TRBD2. With V trimmed by 6 bases and J by 3 bases, 7 bases remained unmatched. Germline CDR1 reads LNHDA; CDR2 reads SQIVND (reference sequence). The CDR3 is 14 amino acids. DNA of the CDR3: TGTGCCAGTAGCCCCGGGAGGGGAGGCTACGAGCAGTACTTC. This gives the protein CASSPGRGGYEQYF.

CDR3 sequence reads: CARASSEGGGEAFF. The CDR3 DNA reads as TGTGCCAGAGCTAGTTCTGAGGGCGGGGGCGAAGCTTTCTTT. The chain recombines TRBV2 with TRBJ1-1; TRBD1 is a possible D gene (6 bases). This CDR3 region has 14 residues. V shed 9 bases and J shed 8 bases, with 22 bases lying between them. Germline V gene data show CDR1 as SNHLY and CDR2 as FYNNEI.

J is TRBJ2-3 and V is TRBV6-1; TRBD1 aligns across 10 bases. CDR3 length equals 11 residues. Germline CDR1 and CDR2: MNHNS and SASEGT. DNA for the CDR3: TGTAAGACAGGGGGCGTGGATACGCAGTATTTT. Translation: CKTGGVDTQYF.

This clonotype was counted between two and nine times. V usage is TRBV6-2 or TRBV6-3 and J usage is TRBJ1-2; D is uncertain. V was clipped by 2 bases and J by 5 bases, with 6 bases between them. This CDR3 is built from 12 residues. Germline loops: CDR1 MNHEY, CDR2 SVGEGT. The CDR3 protein is CASSYGPYGYTF. CDR3 coding DNA: TGTGCCAGCAGTTACGGACCTTATGGCTACACCTTC.

With regard to this clonotype: At one end the junction does not follow the germline gene, possibly because of a read error. The genes are TRBV7-2 and TRBJ2-7; perhaps D is TRBD1 or TRBD2 (5 bases each). Germline V CDR1 and CDR2: SGHTA, FQGNSA. This CDR3 region has 14 residues. The CDR3 DNA reads as TGTGTCAGCAGCCCAAGACAGACTACCTACGAGCAGTACTTC. Residues: CVSSPRQTTYEQYF.

CDR3 sequence (DNA): TGTGCCACCACGAAAAAGGGCAAGCGGGGCCACTACGAGCAGTACTTC. Translating it yields CATTKKGKRGHYEQYF. The V gene is TRBV12-3 or TRBV12-4, the J gene TRBJ2-7, with 7 bases fitting TRBD2. The CDR3 extends over 16 amino acids. V was clipped by 10 bases and J by 3 bases; unmatched bases: 18.

The chain employs TRBV18 and TRBJ1-2; D not resolved. CDR3 length equals 16 residues. CDR1 and CDR2 (germline): KGHSH, LQKENI. V lost 6 bases and J lost 0, with 17 bases in between. In DNA, the CDR3 is TGTGCCAGCTCCCACATGGAGGCCCCGACTAACTATGGCTACACCTTC. Translation: CASSHMEAPTNYGYTF.

The chain is built from TRBV20-1 and TRBJ1-4; D gene uncertain. Per the germline V gene, CDR1 is DFQATT and CDR2 is SNEGSKA (reference sequence). The CDR3 sequence is 13 residues long. V dropped 2 bases and J dropped 6 bases, with 10 bases sitting between them. The CDR3 sequence: CSARSPNHEKLFF. The CDR3 DNA reads as TGCAGTGCTAGATCGCCCAACCATGAAAAACTGTTTTTT.

The table lists this clonotype with a few counts. The chain joins TRBV19 to TRBJ1-1, with D maybe TRBD1 (5 bases). V shed 1 base and J shed 3 bases, with 12 bases lying between them. The CDR3 is 15 amino acids. Germline V gives CDR1 LNHDA, CDR2 SQIVND (reference sequence). For the CDR3, the DNA is TGTGCCAGTAGTATAGGGGGCAGGATGGACACTGAAGCTTTCTTT. Translation: CASSIGGRMDTEAFF.

This clonotype was counted only a few times. CDR3 in amino acids: CASTRNPRGRMNTEAFF. Written as DNA, the CDR3 is TGTGCCAGCACTCGCAATCCTCGGGGGCGCATGAACACTGAAGCTTTCTTT. V gene TRBV27 combines with J gene TRBJ1-1; TRBD1 is a possible D gene (6 bases). Trimming cost V 7 bases and J 0 bases, with 21 bases left between them. Looked up from germline, CDR1 is MNHEY and CDR2 is SMNVEV (reference sequence). This CDR3 has 17 residues.

The rearrangement uses TRBV29-1 and TRBJ2-3, with 14 bases aligning to TRBD2. The CDR3 totals 15 residues. Per the germline V gene, CDR1 is SQVTM and CDR2 is ANQGSEA. With 5 bases clipped from V and 8 bases from J, the junction kept 9 bases outside the gene matches. This CDR3 reads CSVPRTSGRPVTQYF. The CDR3 bases are TGCAGCGTTCCTCGGACTAGCGGGAGGCCGGTTACGCAGTATTTT.

This chain links TRBV6-1 with TRBJ1-1; 10 positions agree with TRBD1. CDR1 and CDR2 (germline): MNHNS, SASEGT. J lost 4 bases, V lost 6 bases, and 14 bases had no gene match. The CDR3 consists of 17 residues. CDR3 sequence: CASSLTGQGRLSTEAFF. The CDR3 DNA is TGTGCCAGCAGCCTCACGGGACAGGGGAGGTTGTCCACTGAAGCTTTCTTT.

This chain uses TRBV4-1 with TRBJ2-5; TRBD1 aligns across 11 bases. This CDR3 is 20 amino acids long. In germline, CDR1 is MGHRA, CDR2 YSYEKL. The V segment lost 4 bases and the J segment 3 bases; nucleotides outside the gene matches: 19. The CDR3 DNA reads TGCGCCAGCAGCCGCAAAGAGTCGGGACAGGGGGTGCGTTTGGAAGAGACCCAGTACTTC. It translates to CASSRKESGQGVRLEETQYF.

This chain joins TRBV6-2 or TRBV6-3 and TRBJ2-7, with 7 bases matching TRBD1. The CDR3 runs 14 residues. The germline gives CDR1 MNHEY, CDR2 SVGEGT. The ends lost 6 bases at V and 2 bases at J; junction bases unmatched: 7. The CDR3 region has the DNA TGTGCCAGCAGGGACACAGGGGCAACCTACGAGCAGTACTTC. This encodes CASRDTGATYEQYF.

The chain is built from TRBV27 and TRBJ2-7; possible D gene TRBD2, 5 bases. Germline assignment: CDR1 MNHEY and CDR2 SMNVEV (reference sequence). Trimming took off 6 bases at V and 7 bases at J, with 10 bases between the two ends. The CDR3 is 11 residues long. CDR3: CASRRALEQYF. CDR3 in DNA: TGTGCCAGCAGGAGGGCGCTGGAGCAGTACTTC.

This clonotype was counted once. This rearrangement joins TRBV5-1 to TRBJ1-4, with D unclear. Germline V gene data show CDR1 as SGHRS and CDR2 as YFSETQ. V was clipped by 1 base and J by 8 bases, with 6 bases between them. The CDR3 spans 12 residues. The CDR3 sequence: CASSLIGEKLFF. The CDR3 DNA reads as TGCGCCAGCAGCTTGATTGGCGAAAAACTGTTTTTT. Based on the CDR3 plus reference TRBV5-1 and TRBJ1-4, the full variable domain is KAGVTQTPRYLIKTRGQQVTLSCSPISGHRSVSWYQQTPGQGLQFLFEYFSETQRNKGNFPGRFSGRQFSNSRSEMNVSTLELGDSALYLCASSLIGEKLFFGSGTQLSVL.